This T cell receptor beta chain was recovered during a study of blood T cell repertoires in COVID-19 (dated by TCRdb to the early 2020s). For context, the study as a whole: Samples from collaborators originated in the United States, Italy and Spain and spanned both the acute and convalescent phases of COVID-19. The prospective study material was composed of cDNA or gDNA derived from T cells, B-cell-depleted T cells, or PBMCs. Deeply sampled blood TCRbeta repertoires from subjects exposed to, actively infected with, or recovered from COVID-19 were included in the dataset. The repertoires were made available in a free public database intended to serve as a resource for research on the immune response to SARS-CoV-2. Samples were obtained from the ongoing ImmuneRACE study (first 160 participants) and from 950 to 1,500 subjects provided by 6 global collaborators. A de-identified subject ID, COVID-19 status, age in years and sex were almost always included in the sample metadata. Where available, HLA class I and class II types were obtained from metadata supplied by the sample provider rather than from assay-based typing.

Collaborating institutions collected whole blood in K2EDTA tubes following their own protocols. For TCRbeta analysis, collaborators shipped samples as frozen whole blood, isolated PBMCs, or DNA extracted from either of those sample types. The full study reports these points: Clinical and demographic metadata were provided uncurated, with the amount varying by source and participant.

TCRbeta CDR3 regions were amplified from genomic DNA by means of the immunoSEQ Assay, a bias-controlled multiplex PCR. The study's processing was this. Nucleated cell counts per sample were estimated from amplification of reference gene primers within the assay. To quantify the absolute abundance of each unique TCRbeta CDR3 rearrangement, sequence reads were collapsed and filtered. Productive Simpson clonality was computed per sample as the square root of Simpson's diversity index over productive rearrangements. This immuneACCESS table, as held by TCRdb, lists in-frame sequences with V and J called but not all clones. Of the missing ones, under half trace to an unresolved V gene in checked studies; the others have no known cause. The V and J calls and clone size come from that table; D and trimming were worked out from the DNA. This sample holds around 70,000 clones; more than 75% were observed only once. The ten largest clones capture 5.5% to 8.5% of the sample.

To note about this clone: The antigen this receptor binds is unknown. No per-base quality is available; no much larger clone lies one base away.

The CDR3 runs 14 amino acids, cysteine and phenylalanine included. Left in the record is the CDR3 DNA by itself, 42 bases read in frame from the first base. The junction shows trimming of 4 bases on V and 2 bases on J, plus 10 bases between the germline ends. Based on the germline V gene, the CDR1 and CDR2 sequences are ENHRY and SYGVKD. The sample was peripheral blood. Recombination linked TRBV10-3 to TRBJ2-3; perhaps TRBD1 is the D gene, with 6 bases matching. This receptor was taken from a man aged 45-60 years with active COVID-19. The CDR3 protein sequence reads: CAISGTGTTDTQYF. The nucleotide sequence reads TGTGCCATCAGTGGAACAGGGACCACAGATACGCAGTATTTT.